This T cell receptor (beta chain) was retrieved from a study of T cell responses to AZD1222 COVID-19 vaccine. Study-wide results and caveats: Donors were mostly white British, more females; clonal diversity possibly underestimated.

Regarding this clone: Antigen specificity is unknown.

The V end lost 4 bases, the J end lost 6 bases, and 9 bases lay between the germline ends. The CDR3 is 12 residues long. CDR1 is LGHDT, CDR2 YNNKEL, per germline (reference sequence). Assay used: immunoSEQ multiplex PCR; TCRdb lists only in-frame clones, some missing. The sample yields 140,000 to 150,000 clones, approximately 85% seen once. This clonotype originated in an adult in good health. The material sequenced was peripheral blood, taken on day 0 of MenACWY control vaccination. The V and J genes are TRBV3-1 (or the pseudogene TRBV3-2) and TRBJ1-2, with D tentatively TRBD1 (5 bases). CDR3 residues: CASSLSRDGYTF. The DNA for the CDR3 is TGTGCCAGCAGCCTAAGCAGGGATGGCTACACCTTC.